This T cell receptor (beta chain) originates from a study of CD8+ T cells in alopecia areata (dated by TCRdb to about 2018). About the investigation overall: The treated patients took part in an open-label pilot trial in which moderate-to-severe alopecia areata was treated with oral tofacitinib at 5 to 10 mg twice daily. Patients received tofacitinib for 6 to 18 months and were then followed off drug for 6 months to check for delayed response and recurrence. The SALT score, which quantifies the percentage of affected scalp surface area, was used to measure disease severity in treated patients. The study used high-throughput TCRbeta sequencing to examine T cell clonal expansion in alopecia areata, in both the C3H/HeJ mouse model and human patients. Scalp tissue and sorted CD4+ and CD8+ peripheral blood T cells from patchy and totalis/universalis alopecia areata patients and from healthy controls were covered by human TCRbeta sequencing. Tofacitinib-treated patients had biopsies at baseline and at 4 and 24 weeks of treatment, with a later scalp biopsy in several patients. Scalp clonality was compared across normal scalp (n=4), patchy alopecia areata scalp (n=8), and alopecia totalis/universalis scalp (n=8). RNA was extracted with the PAXgene miRNA kit for fixed scalp, the miRNeasy kit for PBMCs, and the RNeasy kit for mouse skin. Amplification of TCRbeta CDR3 regions was done by immunoSEQ multiplex PCR using 35 Vbeta forward primers and 13 Jbeta reverse primers. Results the study describes overall, beyond this receptor: Because the treated cohort was small and included a single nonresponder, larger studies are needed to assess links between baseline CD8+ expansion and response. Higher clonality and more expanded CD8+ clones were observed in lesional scalp than in normal scalp, particularly in alopecia totalis/universalis, a finding suggestive of antigenic drive. During tofacitinib treatment, many expanded lesional clones stuck around in both scalp and blood, and this persistence may partly explain why relapse happens after treatment is stopped. Scalp TCR repertoire analysis is complicated because resident alphabeta T cells in normal human skin are also sequenced, whereas mouse skin is dominated by gammadelta T cells. Compared with mice, TCR sequences shared between patients were less clear, possibly partly because of HLA diversity across the patient population. Tofacitinib significantly lowered scalp clonality and the number of expanded CD8+ clones among the top 100 scalp clones.

As concerns this clone: The specificity of this receptor is unknown. No quality values exist for individual bases; no much larger clone is one base distant.

The treatment or condition label of this sample denotes: oral pan-JAK inhibitor, 5-10 mg twice daily. Lesional scalp punch biopsies and peripheral blood were obtained from alopecia areata patients. PBMCs were separated by density centrifugation and stained for CD3, CD4 and CD8, after which CD4+ and CD8+ T cells were sorted on a FACSAria. The CDR3 measures 14 amino acids from cysteine to phenylalanine. Of the read, only the CDR3 DNA is kept; its 42 bases are in frame from base 1. From the germline V gene, CDR1 is SGHRS and CDR2 is YFSETQ. Between the V and J ends, shortened by 2 bases and 3 bases respectively, the junction contains 9 bases. Library method: the immunoSEQ multiplex PCR assay. RNA was extracted from all samples and reverse transcribed into cDNA, which served as template for TCR sequencing. First-strand cDNA was synthesized with SuperScript III using a 2:1 mix of oligo-dT and random hexamers. A synthetic immune receptor repertoire was used to gauge amplification bias, and whatever bias remained was removed computationally. Per the original workflow: Raw reads were preprocessed to remove errors, and CDR3 was defined according to IMGT conventions as the region from the conserved cysteine to phenylalanine. To get clonality, Shannon entropy was normalized by log2 of the number of productive unique TCRs and the result was subtracted from 1. CD4 or CD8 identity of scalp clones was inferred by cross-referencing scalp TCRbeta sequences with sorted blood CD4 and CD8 repertoires. As stored in TCRdb, this immuneACCESS dataset retains in-frame rearrangements with V and J assigned. A fraction of the clones does not appear; measured against another copy, unresolved V genes explain less than half of the discrepancy, and the remainder lacks a known reason. V, J and clone size are those of that table, while D and trimming were read from the DNA. The sample profile shows about 180,000 clones; 40% to 65% of them were found once. Roughly a tenth of the sample rests with the top ten.

The input for sequencing was CD8+ T cells sorted from blood, taken around week 54, from a patient treated with tofacitinib. The clonotype was recovered from a human donor with alopecia areata. The chain employs TRBV5-1 and TRBJ2-1; TRBD1 is a weak D gene call, 5 bases matching. Here is the DNA: TGCGCCAGCAGCTTTAGCAGGGACTACAATGAGCAGTTCTTC. Its coded protein is CASSFSRDYNEQFF.